This entry is about one TCR beta chain. Its specificity is not known. The germline V and J ends were trimmed by 4 bases and 1 base, with 10 bases remaining between them. The CDR3 runs to 15 residues. Germline CDR1 SNHLY, CDR2 FYNNEI. Libraries were prepared by immunoSEQ multiplex PCR; TCRdb keeps only in-frame clonotypes and omits some of them. The table has some 34,000 clones, roughly nine tenths seen once. The sample is drawn from a study of T cells in narcolepsy. Study observations and caveats: Autoreactive HCRT-specific and TRIB2-specific clonotypes were marked in same-patient CSF-versus-blood CD4+ comparisons. Autoreactive clone sequences were missing from some blood memory CD4+ repertoires. Autoreactive clonotypes reportedly recurred in blood of same and different patients, not controls.

This chain uses TRBV2 with TRBJ2-2; D is perhaps TRBD1 (5 bases). The specimen sequenced was CD45RA- memory CD4+ T cells from PBMCs. The source of this sequence is a human donor with narcolepsy. CDR3 coding DNA: TGTGCCAGCAGTGTGGGCAGGGTGAACACCGGGGAGCTGTTTTTT. Encoded protein: CASSVGRVNTGELFF.